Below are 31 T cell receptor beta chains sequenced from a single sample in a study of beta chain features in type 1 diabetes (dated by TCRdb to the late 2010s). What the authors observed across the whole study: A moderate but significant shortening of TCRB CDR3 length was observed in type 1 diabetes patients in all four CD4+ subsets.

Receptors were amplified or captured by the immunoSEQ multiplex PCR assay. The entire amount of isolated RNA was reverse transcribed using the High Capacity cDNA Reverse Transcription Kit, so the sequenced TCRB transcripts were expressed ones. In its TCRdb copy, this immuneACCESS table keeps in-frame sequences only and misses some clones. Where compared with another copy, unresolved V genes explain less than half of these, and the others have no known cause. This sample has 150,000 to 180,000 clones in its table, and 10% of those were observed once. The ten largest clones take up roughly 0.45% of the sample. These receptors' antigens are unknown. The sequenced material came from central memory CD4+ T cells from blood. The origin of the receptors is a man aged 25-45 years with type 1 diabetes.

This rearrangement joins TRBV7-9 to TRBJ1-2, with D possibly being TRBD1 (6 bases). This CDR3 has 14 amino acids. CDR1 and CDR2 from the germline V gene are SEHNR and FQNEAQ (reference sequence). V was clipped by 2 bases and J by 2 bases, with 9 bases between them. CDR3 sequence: CASSLSDRNYGYTF. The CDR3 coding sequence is TGTGCCAGCAGCTTAAGTGACAGGAACTATGGCTACACCTTC. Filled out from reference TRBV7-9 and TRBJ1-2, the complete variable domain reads DTGVSQNPRHKITKRGQNVTFRCDPISEHNRLYWYRQTLGQGPEFLTYFQNEAQLEKSRLLSDRFSAERPKGSFSTLEIQRTEQGDSAMYLCASSLSDRNYGYTFGSGTRLTVV.

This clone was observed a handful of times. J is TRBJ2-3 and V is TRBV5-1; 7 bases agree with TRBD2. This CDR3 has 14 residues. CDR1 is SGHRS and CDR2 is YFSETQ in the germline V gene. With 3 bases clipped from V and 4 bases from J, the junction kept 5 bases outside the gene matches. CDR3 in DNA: TGCGCCAGCAGCTGGCAGGGACTATCAGATACGCAGTATTTT. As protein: CASSWQGLSDTQYF. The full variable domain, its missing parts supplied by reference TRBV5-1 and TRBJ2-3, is KAGVTQTPRYLIKTRGQQVTLSCSPISGHRSVSWYQQTPGQGLQFLFEYFSETQRNKGNFPGRFSGRQFSNSRSEMNVSTLELGDSALYLCASSWQGLSDTQYFGPGTRLTVL.

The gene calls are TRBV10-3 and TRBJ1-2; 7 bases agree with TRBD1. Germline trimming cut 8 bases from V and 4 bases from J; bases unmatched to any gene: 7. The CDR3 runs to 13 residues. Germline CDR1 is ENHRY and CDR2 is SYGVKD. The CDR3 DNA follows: TGTGCCATCGGGGCAGGGGGAGTCTATGGCTACACCTTC. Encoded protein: CAIGAGGVYGYTF.

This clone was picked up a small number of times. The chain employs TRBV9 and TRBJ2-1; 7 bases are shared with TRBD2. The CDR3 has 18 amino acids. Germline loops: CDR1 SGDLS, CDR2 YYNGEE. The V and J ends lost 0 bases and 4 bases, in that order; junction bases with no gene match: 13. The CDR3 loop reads CASSVGFQRDPSYNEQFF. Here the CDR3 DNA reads TGTGCCAGCAGCGTAGGTTTCCAGCGGGACCCATCATACAATGAGCAGTTCTTC. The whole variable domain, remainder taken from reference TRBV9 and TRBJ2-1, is DSGVTQTPKHLITATGQRVTLRCSPRSGDLSVYWYQQSLDQGLQFLIQYYNGEERAKGNILERFSAQQFPDLHSELNLSSLELGDSALYFCASSVGFQRDPSYNEQFFGPGTRLTVL.

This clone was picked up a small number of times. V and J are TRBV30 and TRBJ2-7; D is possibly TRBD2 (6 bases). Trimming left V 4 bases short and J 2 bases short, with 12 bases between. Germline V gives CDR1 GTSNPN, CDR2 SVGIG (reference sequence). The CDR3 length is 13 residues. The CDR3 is CAWTGAAAYEQYF. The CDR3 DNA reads TGTGCCTGGACGGGAGCAGCCGCCTACGAGCAGTACTTC.

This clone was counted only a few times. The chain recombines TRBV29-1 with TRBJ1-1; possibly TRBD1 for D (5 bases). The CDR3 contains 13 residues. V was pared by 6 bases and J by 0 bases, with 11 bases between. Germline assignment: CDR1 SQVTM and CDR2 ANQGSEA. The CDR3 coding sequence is TGCAGCGTACCACAGGATTTGAACACTGAAGCTTTCTTT. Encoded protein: CSVPQDLNTEAFF.

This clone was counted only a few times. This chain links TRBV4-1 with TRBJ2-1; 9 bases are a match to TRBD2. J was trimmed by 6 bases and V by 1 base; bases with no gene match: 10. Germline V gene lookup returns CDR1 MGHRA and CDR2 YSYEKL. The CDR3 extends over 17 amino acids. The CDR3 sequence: CASSQASGRSEFNEQFF. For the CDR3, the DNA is TGCGCCAGCAGCCAAGCAAGCGGGAGGTCGGAGTTCAATGAGCAGTTCTTC.

The chain's CDR3 is CASSFAGTGGAYREKLFF. Written as DNA, the CDR3 is TGTGCCAGCAGCTTCGCCGGGACAGGGGGCGCATATCGGGAAAAACTGTTTTTT. V gene TRBV5-4 combines with J gene TRBJ1-4; the match to TRBD1 covers 12 bases. Germline V gene sequence: CDR1 SGHNT, CDR2 YYREEE (reference sequence). This CDR3 contains 18 residues. The trim removed 2 bases at V and 8 bases at J, leaving 13 bases unmatched.

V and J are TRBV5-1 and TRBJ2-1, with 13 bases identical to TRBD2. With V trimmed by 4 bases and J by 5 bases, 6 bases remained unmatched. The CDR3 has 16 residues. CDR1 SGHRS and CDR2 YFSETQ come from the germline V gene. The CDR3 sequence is CASSLQGLAGDNEQFF. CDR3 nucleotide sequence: TGCGCCAGCAGCCTACAAGGACTAGCGGGGGACAATGAGCAGTTCTTC. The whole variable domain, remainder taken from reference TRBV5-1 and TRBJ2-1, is KAGVTQTPRYLIKTRGQQVTLSCSPISGHRSVSWYQQTPGQGLQFLFEYFSETQRNKGNFPGRFSGRQFSNSRSEMNVSTLELGDSALYLCASSLQGLAGDNEQFFGPGTRLTVL.

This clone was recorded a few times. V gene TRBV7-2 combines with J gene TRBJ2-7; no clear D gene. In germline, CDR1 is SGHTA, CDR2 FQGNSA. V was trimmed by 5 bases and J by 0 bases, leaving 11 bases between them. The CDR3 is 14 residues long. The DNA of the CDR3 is TGTGCCAGCAGCAGGTACAGACCCTCCTACGAGCAGTACTTC. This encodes CASSRYRPSYEQYF.

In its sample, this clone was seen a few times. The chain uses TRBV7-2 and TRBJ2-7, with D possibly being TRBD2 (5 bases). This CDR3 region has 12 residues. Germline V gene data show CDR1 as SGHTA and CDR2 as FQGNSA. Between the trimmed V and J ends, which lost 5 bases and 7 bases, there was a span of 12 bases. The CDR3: CASSVGGREQYF. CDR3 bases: TGTGCCAGCAGCGTCGGCGGGCGTGAGCAGTACTTC.

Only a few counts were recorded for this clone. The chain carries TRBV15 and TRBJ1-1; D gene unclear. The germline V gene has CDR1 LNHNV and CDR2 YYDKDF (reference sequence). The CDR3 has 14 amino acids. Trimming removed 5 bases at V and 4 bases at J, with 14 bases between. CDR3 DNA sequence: TGTGCCACCAGCCCCTCCGGGCGGGGCACTGAAGCTTTCTTT. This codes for CATSPSGRGTEAFF.

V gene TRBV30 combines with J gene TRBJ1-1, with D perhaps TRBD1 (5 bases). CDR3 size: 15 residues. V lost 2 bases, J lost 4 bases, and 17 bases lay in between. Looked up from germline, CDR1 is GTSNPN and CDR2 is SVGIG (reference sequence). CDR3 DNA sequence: TGTGCCTGGAGTCCCCTTCGAGGGAGGGGCACTGAAGCTTTCTTT. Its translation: CAWSPLRGRGTEAFF.

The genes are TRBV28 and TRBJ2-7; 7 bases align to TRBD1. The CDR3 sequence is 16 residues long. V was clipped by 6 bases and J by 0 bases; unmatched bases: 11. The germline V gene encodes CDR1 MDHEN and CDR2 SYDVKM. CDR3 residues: CASSDPDRPSSYEQYF. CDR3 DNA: TGTGCCAGCAGCGATCCGGACAGGCCGAGCTCCTACGAGCAGTACTTC.

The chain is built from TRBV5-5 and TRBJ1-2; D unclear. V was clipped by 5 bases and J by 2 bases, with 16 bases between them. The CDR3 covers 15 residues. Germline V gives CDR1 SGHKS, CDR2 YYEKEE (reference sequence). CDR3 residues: CASSAGWEVNYGYTF. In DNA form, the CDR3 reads TGTGCCAGCAGTGCGGGGTGGGAGGTCAACTATGGCTACACCTTC.

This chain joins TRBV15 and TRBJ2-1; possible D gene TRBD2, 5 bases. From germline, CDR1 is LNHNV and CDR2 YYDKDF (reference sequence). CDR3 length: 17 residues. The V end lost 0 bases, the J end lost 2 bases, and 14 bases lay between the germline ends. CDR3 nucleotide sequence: TGTGCCACCAGCAGAGAATATGGTAGGGAGCCCTACAATGAGCAGTTCTTC. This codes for CATSREYGREPYNEQFF.

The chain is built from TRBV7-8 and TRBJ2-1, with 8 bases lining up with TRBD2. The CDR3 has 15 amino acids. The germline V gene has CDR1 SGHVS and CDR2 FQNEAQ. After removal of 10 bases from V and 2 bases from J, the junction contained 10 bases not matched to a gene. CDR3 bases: TGTGCCACCTCCCCAGCGGGAGAACCCTACAATGAGCAGTTCTTC. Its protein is CATSPAGEPYNEQFF.

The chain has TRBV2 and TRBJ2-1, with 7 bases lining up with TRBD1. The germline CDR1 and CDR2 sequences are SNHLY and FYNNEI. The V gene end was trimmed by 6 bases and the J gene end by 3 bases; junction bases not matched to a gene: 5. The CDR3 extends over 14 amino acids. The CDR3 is CASSPDRDYNEQFF. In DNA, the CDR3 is TGTGCCAGCAGCCCCGACAGGGACTACAATGAGCAGTTCTTC.

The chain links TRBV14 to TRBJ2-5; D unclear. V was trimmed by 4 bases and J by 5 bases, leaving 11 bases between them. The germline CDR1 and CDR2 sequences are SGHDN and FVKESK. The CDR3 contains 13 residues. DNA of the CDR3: TGTGCCAGCAGCCCGCAGGAAATGGAGACCCAGTACTTC. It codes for CASSPQEMETQYF.

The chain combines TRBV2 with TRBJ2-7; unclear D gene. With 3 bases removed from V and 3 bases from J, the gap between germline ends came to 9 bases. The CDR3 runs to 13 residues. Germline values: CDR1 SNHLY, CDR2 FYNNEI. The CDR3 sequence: CASSDISGYEQYF. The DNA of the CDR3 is TGTGCCAGCAGTGATATCTCCGGCTACGAGCAGTACTTC.

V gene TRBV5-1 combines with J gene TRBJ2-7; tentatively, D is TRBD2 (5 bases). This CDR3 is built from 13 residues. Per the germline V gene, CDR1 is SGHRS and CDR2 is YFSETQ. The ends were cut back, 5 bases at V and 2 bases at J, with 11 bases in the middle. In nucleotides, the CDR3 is TGCGCCAGCAGACTAGGCGTTGCCTACGAGCAGTACTTC. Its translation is CASRLGVAYEQYF.

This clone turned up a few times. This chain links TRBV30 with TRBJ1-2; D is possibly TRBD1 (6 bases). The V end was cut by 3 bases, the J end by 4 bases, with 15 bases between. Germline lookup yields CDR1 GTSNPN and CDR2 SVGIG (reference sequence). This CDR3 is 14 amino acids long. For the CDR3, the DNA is TGTGCCTGGAGCAGCTCCGACAGGCTCTATGGCTACACCTTC. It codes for CAWSSSDRLYGYTF.

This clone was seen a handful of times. The CDR3 region is CASGGFQGLSNTGELFF. Here the CDR3 DNA reads TGTGCCAGCGGTGGATTCCAGGGGCTATCGAACACCGGGGAGCTGTTTTTT. The genes are TRBV4-2 and TRBJ2-2; maybe TRBD1 (6 bases). Trimming took off 8 bases at V and 0 bases at J, with 19 bases between the two ends. Germline values: CDR1 LGHNA, CDR2 YNFKEQ. The CDR3 consists of 17 residues.

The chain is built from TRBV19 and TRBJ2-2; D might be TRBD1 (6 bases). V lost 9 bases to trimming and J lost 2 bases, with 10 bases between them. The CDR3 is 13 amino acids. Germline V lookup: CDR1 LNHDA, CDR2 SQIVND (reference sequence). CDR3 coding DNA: TGTGCCAGCATACAGGGTAACACCGGGGAGCTGTTTTTT. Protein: CASIQGNTGELFF.

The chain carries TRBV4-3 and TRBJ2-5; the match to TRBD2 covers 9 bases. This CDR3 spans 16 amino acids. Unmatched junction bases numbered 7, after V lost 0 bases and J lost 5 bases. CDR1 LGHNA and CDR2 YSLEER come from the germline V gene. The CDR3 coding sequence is TGCGCCAGCAGCCAAGATCGGGCGGGAGGGGGGGAGACCCAGTACTTC. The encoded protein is CASSQDRAGGGETQYF.

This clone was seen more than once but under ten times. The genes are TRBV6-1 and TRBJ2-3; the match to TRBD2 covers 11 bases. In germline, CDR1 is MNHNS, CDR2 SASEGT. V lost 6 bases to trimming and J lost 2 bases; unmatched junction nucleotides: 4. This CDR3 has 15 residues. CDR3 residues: CASRDSGRVTDTQYF. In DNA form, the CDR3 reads TGTGCCAGCAGGGATAGCGGGAGGGTCACAGATACGCAGTATTTT.

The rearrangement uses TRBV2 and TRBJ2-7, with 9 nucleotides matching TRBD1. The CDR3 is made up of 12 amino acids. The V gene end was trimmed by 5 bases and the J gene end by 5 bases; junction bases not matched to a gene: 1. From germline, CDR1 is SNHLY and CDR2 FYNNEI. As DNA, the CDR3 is TGTGCCAGCAGTCGGGACAGGGACGAGCAGTACTTC. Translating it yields CASSRDRDEQYF.

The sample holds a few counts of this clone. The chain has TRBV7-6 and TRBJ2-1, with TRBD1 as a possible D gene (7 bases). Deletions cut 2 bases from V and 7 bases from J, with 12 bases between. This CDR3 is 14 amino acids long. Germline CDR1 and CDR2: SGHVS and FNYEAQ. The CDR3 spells CASSLQEGANEQFF. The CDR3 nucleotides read TGTGCCAGCAGCTTACAGGAGGGGGCGAATGAGCAGTTCTTC.

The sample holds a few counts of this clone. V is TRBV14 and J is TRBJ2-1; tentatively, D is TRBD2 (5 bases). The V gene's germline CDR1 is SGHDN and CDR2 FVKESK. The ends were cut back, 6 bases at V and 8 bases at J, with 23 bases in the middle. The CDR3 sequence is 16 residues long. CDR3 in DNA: TGTGCCAGCAGTCACCAACTCTTTACCGGGGTTGATGAGCAGTTCTTC. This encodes CASSHQLFTGVDEQFF.

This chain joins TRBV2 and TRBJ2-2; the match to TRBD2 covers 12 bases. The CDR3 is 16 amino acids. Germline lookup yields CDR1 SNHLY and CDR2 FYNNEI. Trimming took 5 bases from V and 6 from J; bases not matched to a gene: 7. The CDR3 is CASSRTSGIIPGELFF. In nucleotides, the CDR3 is TGTGCCAGCAGTCGGACTAGCGGGATCATTCCCGGGGAGCTGTTTTTT.

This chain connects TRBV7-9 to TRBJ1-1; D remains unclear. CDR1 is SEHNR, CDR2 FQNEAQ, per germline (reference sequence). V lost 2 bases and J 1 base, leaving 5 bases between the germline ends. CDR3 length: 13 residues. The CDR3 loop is CASSLQANTEAFF. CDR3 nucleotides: TGTGCCAGCAGCTTACAAGCGAACACTGAAGCTTTCTTT. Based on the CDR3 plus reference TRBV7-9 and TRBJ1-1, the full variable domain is DTGVSQNPRHKITKRGQNVTFRCDPISEHNRLYWYRQTLGQGPEFLTYFQNEAQLEKSRLLSDRFSAERPKGSFSTLEIQRTEQGDSAMYLCASSLQANTEAFFGQGTRLTVV.